This TCR beta chain was captured in a study of blood T cells in healthy people across ages. Study as a whole: Template switching retrieved approximately one barcoded beta molecule for each two T cells.

Sample-barcoded 5' priming and a J-beta primer mix drove a second PCR of about 7 to 11 cycles. TCRdb processed the 5' RACE reads anew with MiXCR; each CDR3 protein has one entry. The sample yields around 1.7 million distinct CDR3 sequences, over 25% seen once. A few counts support this clonotype. Its antigen is not identified. The CDR3 runs 15 residues. Looked up from germline, CDR1 is MDHEN and CDR2 is SYDVKM. The V gene end was trimmed by 6 bases and the J gene end by 3 bases; junction bases not matched to a gene: 8. General study points: Roughly linearly, TCR beta diversity per million T cells fell as age increased. Donor CMV infection status was unknown, possibly confounding age-related changes in expanded clonotypes. Estimates of diversity drawn from one million T cells were considered underestimates.

The TCR comes from a woman in her 30s in good health. J is TRBJ2-7 and V is TRBV28; 10 positions agree with TRBD1. The source material was blood. CDR3 region: CASRGAGTGDYEQYF. CDR3 nucleotide sequence: TGTGCCAGCAGGGGGGCCGGGACAGGGGACTACGAGCAGTACTTC.